This T cell receptor (beta chain) was retrieved from a study of blood T cell repertoires in COVID-19. Study context: Samples of COVID-19 (acute and convalescent) were obtained from the United States, Italy and Spain.

This CDR3 spans 16 amino acids. V shed 4 bases, J shed 4 bases, and the junction held 10 bases outside the gene matches. Germline V gene data show CDR1 as SGHRS and CDR2 as YFSETQ. The method was immunoSEQ multiplex PCR; TCRdb's version includes in-frame clones alone and lacks a portion of them. The sample lists under 100,000 clones, about 85% occurring once. The sequenced sample consisted of peripheral blood. This receptor was identified in a man older than 75 with active or convalescent COVID-19. This chain uses TRBV5-1 with TRBJ2-5, with 10 bases identical to TRBD1. CDR3 sequence reads: CASSPMTGGAGETQYF. The CDR3 DNA reads as TGCGCCAGCAGCCCCATGACAGGGGGCGCGGGAGAGACCCAGTACTTC.